This T cell receptor (beta chain) was captured by sequencing in a study of T-cell memory formation after mild COVID-19. Whole-study results and caveats: Shrinking CD4+ clones resided mostly in CM and EM, and CD8+ ones in EMRA.

TCRdb itself ran the 5' RACE reads through MiXCR, one entry per CDR3 protein. Of 200,000 to 250,000 distinct CDR3 sequences in the sample, over 9.5% were seen once. There are 17 residues in the CDR3. Germline CDR1 is SEHNR and CDR2 is FQNEAQ (reference sequence). Trimming pared 4 bases from V and 5 bases from J, leaving 18 bases between. This clonotype was seen many times. As yet, its antigen is unknown. Sequenced: PBMCs or a T cell subset sorted from them (not recorded which). The receptor's source is a man aged 18 to 30 who had mild COVID-19 (a few samples of this study predate the infection). Cell type and time point are not known. The rearrangement uses TRBV7-9 and TRBJ2-6; the D gene is possibly TRBD1 (5 bases). DNA of the CDR3: TGTGCCAGCAGCTCCTTGGATAGGCAGGGTAGGGCCAACGTCCTGACTTTC. Translating it yields CASSSLDRQGRANVLTF.